A single TCR beta chain is shown here with its context. Its antigen is undetermined. CDR1 and CDR2 from the germline V gene are MNHEY and SVGAGI. The CDR3 runs to 13 residues. Losses at the gene ends were 5 bases for V and 6 bases for J; bases not matched to a gene: 5. The data are from a study of cytomegalovirus exposure and HLA in healthy donors. General observations from the study: The classifier reportedly diagnosed cytomegalovirus status with high specificity and sensitivity.

The PCR employed 60 Vbeta primers together with 13 Jbeta primers. The assay was immunoSEQ multiplex PCR, and TCRdb's table has in-frame clones only and misses some. This sample's table reports about 150,000 clones. The genes are TRBV6-5 and TRBJ1-1, with 8 positions matching TRBD1. The TCR originated in a man aged 30 to 39 in good health and CMV-seronegative. The specimen sequenced was PBMCs. The CDR3 region is CASSGDRRSEAFF. The CDR3 nucleotides read TGTGCCAGCAGTGGGGACAGGAGGTCTGAAGCTTTCTTT.